This T cell receptor (beta chain) was obtained from a study of CD8 T cells in Susac syndrome. Study-wide results and caveats: As the study acknowledged, the number of individuals who were part of its TCR sequencing and HLA analysis was relatively small.

Points on this clonotype: Its antigen is unidentified.

Reverse transcription of about 0.5 to 1 ug RNA was carried out with random hexamers. Amplification of TCR beta CDR3 used immunoSEQ multiplex PCR across 54 Vbeta and 13 Jbeta. One entry per CDR3 protein results from TCRdb running MiXCR on the immunoSEQ multiplex PCR reads. The sample carries 95,000 to 150,000 distinct CDR3 sequences, 94% recorded once. CD8+ and CD4+ T cells taken from blood had their TCR beta sequenced. Healthy donors, matched for age and sex, constituted the control group. This CDR3 region has 13 residues. Germline loops: CDR1 SNHLY, CDR2 FYNNEI. Unmatched junction bases numbered 8, after V lost 8 bases and J lost 6 bases.

Sequencing input: CD4+ T cells from PBMCs. This sequence originates from a human donor in good health. The rearrangement joins TRBV2 to TRBJ2-5, with TRBD1 matching 8 bases. CDR3 coding DNA: TGTGCCAGCGATACAGGGGGGTCAAAGACCCAGTACTTC. Protein sequence: CASDTGGSKTQYF.